This T cell receptor beta chain was documented in a study of regulatory T cells in long-lasting Graves disease. Study-wide results and limits: Gene preferences differed: TRBV28, TRBJ1-2, TRBJ2-5 in persistent cases.

In its sample, this clonotype was seen many times. Its antigen is unknown. The CDR3 contains 16 residues. The J segment lost 5 bases and the V segment lost 4 bases, leaving 11 bases of the junction unmatched. The germline gives CDR1 MNHNS, CDR2 SASEGT. As for time point: newly diagnosed GD, antithyroid drugs for less than 3 months. The TCR library was prepared using RNA isolated from PBMCs. As a group, patients came from one endocrinology department in Xi'an, China. CDR3 regions were amplified by Arm-PCR using iRepertoire HTBI primers to build TCR beta libraries. MiXCR, run by TCRdb on the multiplex PCR reads, gives a single entry per CDR3 protein. The sample includes about 620,000 distinct CDR3 sequences, roughly 15% seen only once; the top ten take more than 15%. These sequences were also reported in another study, on T cells in Graves' hyperthyroidism and ophthalmopathy. As reported in that work: Researchers ran a first-round RT-PCR on the TCR CDR3 using the HTBI primer set.

Here the sequenced sample was peripheral blood mononuclear cells (PBMCs), taken at new diagnosis, from a patient treated with antithyroid drugs. The rearrangement joins TRBV6-1 to TRBJ2-1; the match to TRBD2 covers 7 bases. This clonotype originated in a woman in her thirties with Graves disease. CDR3 nucleotide sequence: TGTGCCAGCAGTGCCTTCTTATTCAGCGGGAACAATGAGCAGTTCTTC. Translating gives CASSAFLFSGNNEQFF.